This entry lists 5 T cell receptor beta chains sequenced from one sample in a study of graft-versus-host responses after intestinal transplantation (dated by TCRdb to the early 2020s). The library was produced with the immunoSEQ multiplex PCR assay. TCRdb took over this immuneACCESS table, retaining in-frame rearrangements with V and J assigned. Such tables are incomplete; in checked studies, under half of the missing clones stem from an unresolved V gene, and the remainder is unexplained. Present in this sample are 20,000 to 30,000 clones, roughly 83% of which were seen just once. The ten largest clones capture roughly 1.1% of the sample. This material consisted of PBMCs, taken approximately four weeks after intestinal transplant. The receptors derive from a human patient who received an intestinal transplant, so some T cells may come from the graft donor.

This clone occurred once. The rearrangement uses TRBV7-8 and TRBJ2-7, with D perhaps matching TRBD2 (5 bases). The CDR3 extends over 13 amino acids. Deletions cut 7 bases from V and 6 bases from J, with 16 bases between. Germline loops: CDR1 SGHVS, CDR2 FQNEAQ. CDR3 coding DNA: TGTGCCAGCACTTACGGAGAGGGCCTCGAGCAGTACTTC. It codes for CASTYGEGLEQYF.

The CDR3 nucleotides read TGTGCCAGCAGTTTCACGGCGGGAGGACCCGGGGCCAACGTCCTGACTTTC. Translating gives CASSFTAGGPGANVLTF. V and J are TRBV28 and TRBJ2-6; 8 nucleotides agree with TRBD2. The V gene's germline CDR1 is MDHEN and CDR2 SYDVKM. Losses at the gene ends were 3 bases for V and 4 bases for J; bases not matched to a gene: 8. The CDR3 is 17 amino acids.

The chain has TRBV11-3 and TRBJ1-5; D may be TRBD1 (5 bases). With 5 bases removed from V and 2 bases from J, the gap between germline ends came to 13 bases. CDR1 and CDR2 from the germline V gene are SGHNT and YENEEA. The CDR3 consists of 15 residues. The CDR3 loop is CASSAGGFGNQPQHF. CDR3 nucleotide sequence: TGTGCCAGCAGCGCGGGGGGGTTCGGCAATCAGCCCCAGCATTTT. Full variable domain (outside the CDR3, taken from reference TRBV11-3 and TRBJ1-5): EAGVVQSPRYKIIEKKQPVAFWCNPISGHNTLYWYLQNLGQGPELLIRYENEEAVDDSQLPKDRFSAERLKGVDSTLKIQPAELGDSAVYLCASSAGGFGNQPQHFGDGTRLSIL.

The rearrangement uses TRBV5-1 and TRBJ2-3, with 11 bases lining up with TRBD2. V shed 0 bases, J shed 1 base, and the junction held 7 bases outside the gene matches. Looked up from germline, CDR1 is SGHRS and CDR2 is YFSETQ. The CDR3 length is 18 residues. CDR3 loop: CASSLATLAGGGTDTQYF. The CDR3, as DNA: TGCGCCAGCAGCTTGGCCACTCTAGCGGGAGGAGGCACAGATACGCAGTATTTT.

This chain links TRBV7-3 with TRBJ2-2; no reliable D call. V was trimmed by 0 bases and J by 8 bases, leaving 7 bases between them. CDR3 size: 13 residues. Germline V gene lookup returns CDR1 SGHTA and CDR2 FQGTGA. The CDR3 loop is CASSLTLGGELFF. CDR3 DNA: TGTGCCAGCAGCTTAACGTTAGGAGGGGAGCTGTTTTTT.